Listed below are T cell receptor beta chains from one sample, sequenced in a study of blood T cell repertoires in COVID-19. Libraries were prepared by immunoSEQ multiplex PCR; TCRdb keeps only in-frame clonotypes and omits some of them. The repertoire holds about 230,000 clones, with about 83% as singletons. The material sequenced was peripheral blood. These receptors came from a woman aged 50 to 60 with acute or convalescent COVID-19. Each CDR3 is given with its conserved first and last residue. The order of the fields is clone size, D gene, CDR3 length, J gene, V gene, CDR3 protein, CDR3 DNA. The D gene is left open where the match is weak. Only some rows state a clone size, as once, few, many or a class for expanded clones.

. TRBD2 13 TRBJ2-1 TRBV11-3 CASSREGYNEQFF TGTGCCAGCAGCCGGGAGGGGTACAATGAGCAGTTCTTC
. . 14 TRBJ2-3 TRBV19 CASSTLRSTDTQYF TGTGCCAGTAGTACTCTACGAAGCACAGATACGCAGTATTTT
. . 17 TRBJ1-6 TRBV21-1 CASSQGLEQEMDSPLHF TGTGCCAGCAGCCAAGGGTTAGAGCAGGAAATGGATTCACCCCTCCACTTT
. . 13 TRBJ2-5 TRBV2 CASSEVLGETQYF TGTGCCAGCAGTGAAGTGCTCGGGGAGACCCAGTACTTC
. . 13 TRBJ2-4 TRBV18 CASSPPRLNIQYF TGTGCCAGCTCACCACCCAGGTTGAACATTCAGTACTTC
few TRBD1 15 TRBJ1-6 TRBV7-2 CASSIKGQGNSPLHF TGTGCCAGCAGCATAAAGGGACAGGGGAATTCACCCCTCCACTTT
. TRBD1 14 TRBJ2-7 TRBV24-1 CATSDHRDRNEQYF TGTGCCACCAGTGATCACCGGGACAGAAACGAGCAGTACTTC
. . 14 TRBJ1-1 TRBV28 CASRARGMNTEAFF TGTGCCAGCAGGGCTCGCGGTATGAACACTGAAGCTTTCTTT
. TRBD2 16 TRBJ2-1 TRBV29-1 CSVWEGRTSGYNEQFF TGCAGCGTCTGGGAGGGCCGGACTAGCGGGTACAATGAGCAGTTCTTC
. . 14 TRBJ2-5 TRBV3-1/TRBV3-2 CASSPRLGTETQYF TGTGCCAGCAGCCCCCGACTAGGGACGGAGACCCAGTACTTC
. TRBD1 14 TRBJ2-3 TRBV9 CASGSGQVTDTQYF TGTGCCAGCGGTTCGGGACAGGTCACAGATACGCAGTATTTT
. . 14 TRBJ2-3 TRBV14 CASSPQGGSDTQYF TGTGCCAGCAGTCCCCAGGGGGGATCGGATACGCAGTATTTT
. . 12 TRBJ1-4 TRBV2 CASGGQPEKLFF TGTGCCAGCGGTGGACAGCCGGAAAAACTGTTTTTT
few TRBD1 17 TRBJ1-6 TRBV11-2 CASRPIRDRGSNSPLHF TGTGCCAGCAGACCTATCCGGGACAGGGGGAGCAATTCACCCCTCCACTTT
. TRBD1 14 TRBJ2-3 TRBV5-1 CASGGQGATDTQYF TGCGCCAGCGGGGGGCAGGGGGCTACAGATACGCAGTATTTT
. . 18 TRBJ1-6 TRBV23-1 CASSQSGEGGSYNSPLHF TGCGCCAGCAGTCAATCCGGGGAAGGGGGCTCCTATAATTCACCCCTCCACTTT
. . 15 TRBJ1-1 TRBV6-5 CASSSGGLMNTEAFF TGTGCCAGCAGTTCCGGTGGACTGATGAACACTGAAGCTTTCTTT
. . 13 TRBJ2-5 TRBV7-2 CASSWTQEETQYF TGTGCCAGCAGCTGGACTCAGGAGGAGACCCAGTACTTC
. . 16 TRBJ1-3 TRBV4-1 CASSPVDRSSGNTIYF TGCGCCAGCAGCCCGGTCGACAGGAGCTCTGGAAACACCATATATTTT
. TRBD1 19 TRBJ2-1 TRBV28 CASSASGTERFLTYNEQFF TGTGCCAGCAGTGCCTCCGGGACAGAAAGATTTCTCACCTACAATGAGCAGTTCTTC
. . 15 TRBJ1-3 TRBV7-2 CASSLRGGAGNTIYF TGTGCCAGCAGCCTGCGTGGCGGGGCAGGAAACACCATATATTTT
. . 13 TRBJ2-1 TRBV2 CASIPRPYNEQFF TGTGCCAGCATCCCGCGCCCCTACAATGAGCAGTTCTTC
. . 16 TRBJ2-7 TRBV10-1 CASSPTLGADPYEQYF TGCGCCAGCAGCCCTACACTTGGGGCGGACCCCTACGAGCAGTACTTC
. . 14 TRBJ1-1 TRBV5-1 CASSLSRQNTEAFF TGCGCCAGCAGCTTGTCGCGGCAGAACACTGAAGCTTTCTTT
. . 16 TRBJ2-3 TRBV2 CASSVDGGALTDTQYF TGTGCCAGCAGTGTCGACGGGGGTGCTCTCACAGATACGCAGTATTTT
. TRBD2 16 TRBJ2-2 TRBV18 CASSPIVAGITGELFF TGTGCCAGCTCACCTATAGTAGCGGGTATCACCGGGGAGCTGTTTTTT
few . 17 TRBJ1-5 TRBV28 CASSLLRGLRSNQPQHF TGTGCCAGCAGTTTATTGAGGGGGTTGCGTAGCAATCAGCCCCAGCATTTT
once . 16 TRBJ2-1 TRBV5-4 CASSLMGRPPNNEQFF TGTGCCAGCAGCTTGATGGGGCGCCCGCCAAACAATGAGCAGTTCTTC
. TRBD2 15 TRBJ2-1 TRBV11-1 CASSSSSGGYNEQFF TGTGCCAGCAGCTCCTCTAGCGGGGGGTACAATGAGCAGTTCTTC
. . 16 TRBJ1-3 TRBV7-8 CASSLRGQHSGNTIYF TGTGCCAGCAGCTTAAGGGGTCAACACTCTGGAAACACCATATATTTT
once . 13 TRBJ1-6 TRBV28 CASSIPGNSPLHF TGTGCCAGCAGTATACCGGGGAATTCACCCCTCCACTTT
. . 14 TRBJ1-5 TRBV24-1 CATSQTGSNQPQHF TGTGCCACCAGTCAAACGGGGAGCAATCAGCCCCAGCATTTT
. TRBD1 14 TRBJ1-2 TRBV10-3 CAISESGQGYGYTF TGTGCCATCAGTGAGTCCGGACAGGGCTATGGCTACACCTTC
. . 16 TRBJ1-3 TRBV5-1 CASSLEGGPSGNTIYF TGCGCCAGCAGCTTGGAAGGGGGTCCCTCTGGAAACACCATATATTTT
. TRBD1 15 TRBJ2-3 TRBV7-2 CASSSDRGKTDTQYF TGTGCCAGCAGCTCGGACAGGGGCAAGACAGATACGCAGTATTTT
once . 14 TRBJ1-5 TRBV3-1/TRBV3-2 CASSQAGSDQPQHF TGTGCCAGCAGCCAAGCGGGGTCTGATCAGCCCCAGCATTTT
. . 15 TRBJ2-5 TRBV5-1 CASSLGPGFQETQYF TGCGCCAGCAGCCTGGGGCCGGGATTCCAAGAGACCCAGTACTTC
. . 17 TRBJ2-7 TRBV7-2 CASSLEGVRDRPYEQYF TGTGCCAGCAGCCTTGAGGGGGTTAGGGACCGTCCCTACGAGCAGTACTTC
. . 16 TRBJ2-7 TRBV3-1/TRBV3-2 CASSLHNEGDRYEQYF TGTGCCAGCAGCCTACACAACGAGGGAGACCGTTACGAGCAGTACTTC
few TRBD2 16 TRBJ2-3 TRBV7-3 CASSLNPAGSTDTQYF TGTGCCAGCAGCTTAAATCCAGCGGGAAGCACAGATACGCAGTATTTT
. . 14 TRBJ2-7 TRBV27 CASRAHSGRYEQYF TGTGCCAGCAGGGCCCATAGTGGGCGCTACGAGCAGTACTTC
. . 12 TRBJ1-1 TRBV12-3/TRBV12-4 CASSFPGAEAFF TGTGCCAGCAGTTTTCCGGGGGCTGAAGCTTTCTTT
. TRBD2 16 TRBJ2-3 TRBV4-1 CASSQVAGRPTDTQYF TGCGCCAGCAGCCAAGTAGCCGGGAGGCCCACAGATACGCAGTATTTT
few . 15 TRBJ1-2 TRBV7-9 CASSLVDRPNYGYTF TGTGCCAGCAGCTTAGTCGACAGACCTAACTATGGCTACACCTTC
. TRBD2 15 TRBJ2-3 TRBV11-2 CASSPGLAGADTQYF TGTGCCAGCAGCCCGGGACTAGCGGGGGCAGATACGCAGTATTTT
. TRBD1 15 TRBJ1-1 TRBV19 CASSTEQGLGTEAFF TGTGCCAGTAGTACCGAACAGGGGCTGGGCACTGAAGCTTTCTTT
. . 15 TRBJ1-5 TRBV19 CASSIGGRGSQPQHF TGTGCCAGTAGTATCGGGGGAAGAGGCAGTCAGCCCCAGCATTTT
. . 15 TRBJ2-7 TRBV15 CATSRAGVESYEQYF TGTGCCACCAGCAGAGCAGGGGTTGAATCTTACGAGCAGTACTTC
. TRBD1 15 TRBJ1-3 TRBV28 CASSRPTGTGNTIYF TGTGCCAGCAGTCGCCCGACAGGGACTGGAAACACCATATATTTT
. . 14 TRBJ2-6 TRBV7-2 CASSFPGGQYVLTF TGTGCCAGCAGCTTTCCGGGGGGCCAATACGTCCTGACTTTC
. TRBD1 14 TRBJ1-6 TRBV18 CASSLGTDNSPLHF TGTGCCAGCTCACTCGGGACAGATAATTCACCCCTCCACTTT
few TRBD1 14 TRBJ1-5 TRBV24-1 CATWTGDSNQPQHF TGTGCCACCTGGACAGGAGATAGCAATCAGCCCCAGCATTTT
. . 14 TRBJ2-7 TRBV6-5 CASGPLTRVYEQYF TGTGCCAGCGGCCCTCTCACTAGGGTATACGAGCAGTACTTC
few . 16 TRBJ1-4 TRBV4-3 CASSQGGLGNGEKLFF TGCGCCAGCAGCCAAGGGGGACTAGGGAATGGTGAAAAACTGTTTTTT
few TRBD1 13 TRBJ2-7 TRBV6-1 CASSEQGVAEQYF TGTGCCAGCAGTGAACAGGGGGTGGCAGAGCAGTACTTC
. TRBD2 14 TRBJ2-2 TRBV6-5 CASQGTSGGGELFF TGTGCCAGCCAAGGGACTAGCGGGGGTGGGGAGCTGTTTTTT